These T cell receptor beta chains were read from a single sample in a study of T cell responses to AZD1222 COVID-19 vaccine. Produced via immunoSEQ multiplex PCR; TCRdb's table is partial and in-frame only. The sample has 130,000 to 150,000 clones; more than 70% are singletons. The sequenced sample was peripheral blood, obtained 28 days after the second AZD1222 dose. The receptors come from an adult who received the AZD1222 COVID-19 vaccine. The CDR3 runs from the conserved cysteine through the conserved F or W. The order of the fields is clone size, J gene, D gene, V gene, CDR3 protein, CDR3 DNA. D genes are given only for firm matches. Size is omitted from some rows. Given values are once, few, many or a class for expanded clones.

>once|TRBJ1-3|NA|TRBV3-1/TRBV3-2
CASSLGVPGNTIYF
TGTGCCAGCAGCCTAGGGGTGCCTGGAAACACCATATATTTT
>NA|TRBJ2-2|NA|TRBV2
CASSETGPGTGELFF
TGTGCCAGCAGTGAAACAGGACCCGGCACCGGGGAGCTGTTTTTT
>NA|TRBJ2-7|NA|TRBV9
CASSDGGFAYEQYF
TGTGCCAGCAGCGATGGGGGCTTCGCCTACGAGCAGTACTTC
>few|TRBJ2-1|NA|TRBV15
CATSRAVWDEQFF
TGTGCCACCAGCAGAGCGGTCTGGGATGAGCAGTTCTTC
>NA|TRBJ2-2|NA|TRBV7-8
CASSPGGTLNTGELFF
TGTGCCAGCAGCCCAGGGGGGACTTTGAACACCGGGGAGCTGTTTTTT
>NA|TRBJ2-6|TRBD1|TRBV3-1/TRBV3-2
CASSQGTGDRFSGANVLTF
TGTGCCAGCAGCCAAGGGACAGGGGATCGATTCTCTGGGGCCAACGTCCTGACTTTC
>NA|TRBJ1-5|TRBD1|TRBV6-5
CASSTDRGHQPQHF
TGTGCCAGCAGCACCGACAGGGGTCATCAGCCCCAGCATTTT
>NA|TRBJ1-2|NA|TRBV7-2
CASSLGLGGSYGYTF
TGTGCCAGCAGCTTAGGTCTCGGGGGTAGCTATGGCTACACCTTC
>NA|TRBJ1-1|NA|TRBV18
CASSQDTFTEAFF
TGTGCCAGCTCTCAAGACACATTCACTGAAGCTTTCTTT
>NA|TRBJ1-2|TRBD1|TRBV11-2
CASSLDLGGQGGTNYGYTF
TGTGCCAGCAGCTTAGATCTAGGGGGACAGGGAGGCACTAACTATGGCTACACCTTC
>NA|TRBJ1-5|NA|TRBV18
CASSPSGNQPQHF
TGTGCCAGCTCACCATCGGGCAATCAGCCCCAGCATTTT
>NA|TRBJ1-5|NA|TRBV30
CAWSSSSNQPQHF
TGTGCCTGGAGTTCCAGTAGCAATCAGCCCCAGCATTTT
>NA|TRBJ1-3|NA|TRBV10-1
CASSADSSSGNTIYF
TGCGCCAGCAGTGCCGACAGCTCCTCTGGAAACACCATATATTTT
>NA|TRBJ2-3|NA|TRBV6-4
CASSSTAGETSDTQYF
TGTGCCAGCAGCTCAACAGCAGGAGAAACCTCAGATACGCAGTATTTT
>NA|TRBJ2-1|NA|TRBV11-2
CASSLGALGGYNEQFF
TGTGCCAGCAGCTTAGGGGCCCTGGGCGGATACAATGAGCAGTTCTTC
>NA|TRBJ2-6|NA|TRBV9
CASSLGSSGANVLTF
TGTGCCAGCAGCCTTGGTAGCTCTGGGGCCAACGTCCTGACTTTC
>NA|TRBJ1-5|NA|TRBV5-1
CASSLGGTGSNQPQHF
TGCGCCAGCAGCTTGGGGGGGACGGGAAGCAATCAGCCCCAGCATTTT
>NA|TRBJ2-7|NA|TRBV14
CASSPRGVLYEQYF
TGTGCCAGCAGCCCCAGAGGGGTTCTCTACGAGCAGTACTTC
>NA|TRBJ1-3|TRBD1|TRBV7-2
CASSQDRASGNTIYF
TGTGCCAGCAGCCAAGACAGGGCGTCTGGAAACACCATATATTTT
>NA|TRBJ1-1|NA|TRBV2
CASIEATGYSEAFF
TGTGCCAGCATAGAGGCTACAGGGTACTCTGAAGCTTTCTTT
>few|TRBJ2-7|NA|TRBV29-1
CSAKGDSYEQYF
TGCAGCGCCAAGGGGGACTCCTACGAGCAGTACTTC
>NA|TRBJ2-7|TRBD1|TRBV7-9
CASSRAMRDRPYEQYF
TGTGCCAGCAGCCGAGCCATGAGGGACAGACCCTACGAGCAGTACTTC
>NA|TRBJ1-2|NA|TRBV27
CASRKGVSRGYTF
TGTGCCAGCAGGAAAGGCGTTTCCAGAGGCTACACCTTC
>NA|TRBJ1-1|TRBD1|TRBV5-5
CASSFRDRAHEAFF
TGTGCCAGCAGCTTCCGGGACAGAGCTCATGAAGCTTTCTTT
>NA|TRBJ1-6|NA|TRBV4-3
CASSQDGQIVPSSPLHF
TGCGCCAGCAGCCAAGATGGGCAAATCGTACCGAGTTCACCCCTCCACTTT
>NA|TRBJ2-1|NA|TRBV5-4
CASSLSGRSSYNEQFF
TGTGCCAGCAGCTTAAGCGGGCGGAGCTCCTACAATGAGCAGTTCTTC
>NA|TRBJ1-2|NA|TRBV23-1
CASSQSRGTGANYGYTF
TGCGCCAGCAGTCAATCGAGAGGTACGGGAGCGAACTATGGCTACACCTTC
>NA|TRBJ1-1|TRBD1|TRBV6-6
CASSLQGARAFF
TGTGCCAGCAGTTTACAGGGGGCGAGAGCTTTCTTT
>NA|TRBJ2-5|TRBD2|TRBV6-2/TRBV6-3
CASSYSAGAETQYF
TGTGCCAGCAGTTACTCGGCGGGAGCTGAGACCCAGTACTTC
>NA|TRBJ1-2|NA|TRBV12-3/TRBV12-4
CATPSNYGYTF
TGTGCCACTCCCAGTAACTATGGCTACACCTTC
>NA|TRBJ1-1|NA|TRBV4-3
CASSQSGGGTEAFF
TGCGCCAGCAGCCAATCGGGGGGAGGCACTGAAGCTTTCTTT
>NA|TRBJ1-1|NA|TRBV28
CASSLLGFEAFF
TGTGCCAGCAGTTTATTAGGGTTTGAAGCTTTCTTT
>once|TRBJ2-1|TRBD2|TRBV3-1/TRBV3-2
CASTPFVAGAVLVTNEQFF
TGTGCCAGCACCCCATTTGTGGCGGGAGCGGTCCTCGTTACCAATGAGCAGTTCTTC
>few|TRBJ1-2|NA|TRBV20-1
CSASSFGGAGVYGYTF
TGCAGTGCTAGTTCGTTCGGGGGCGCAGGGGTGTATGGCTACACCTTC
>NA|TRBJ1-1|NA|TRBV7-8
CASSLDGTEAFF
TGTGCCAGCAGCTTAGACGGGACTGAAGCTTTCTTT
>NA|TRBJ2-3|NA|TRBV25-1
CASSEFSLTDTQYF
TGTGCCAGCAGTGAGTTTAGTTTGACAGATACGCAGTATTTT
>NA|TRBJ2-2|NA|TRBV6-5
CASLGHPNTGELFF
TGTGCCAGCCTTGGGCACCCGAACACCGGGGAGCTGTTTTTT
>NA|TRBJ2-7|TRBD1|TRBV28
CASSLTGLIYEQYF
TGTGCCAGCAGTTTGACAGGGTTAATCTACGAGCAGTACTTC
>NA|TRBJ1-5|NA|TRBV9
CASSDGGPDQPQHF
TGTGCCAGCAGCGACGGGGGGCCTGATCAGCCCCAGCATTTT
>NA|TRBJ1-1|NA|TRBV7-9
CASSLITGRTEAFF
TGTGCCAGCAGCTTAATTACAGGGCGGACTGAAGCTTTCTTT
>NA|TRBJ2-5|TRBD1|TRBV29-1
CSVKEGQGWETQYF
TGCAGCGTTAAAGAAGGACAGGGGTGGGAGACCCAGTACTTC
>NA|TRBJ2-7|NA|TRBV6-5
CASSHTPRGGEQYF
TGTGCCAGCAGCCACACCCCGAGGGGGGGCGAGCAGTACTTC
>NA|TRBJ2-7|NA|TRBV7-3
CASSPDPGPYEQYF
TGTGCCAGCAGCCCAGATCCGGGACCCTACGAGCAGTACTTC
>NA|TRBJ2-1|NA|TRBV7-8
CASSLARTRAYNEQFF
TGTGCCAGCAGCTTAGCGCGGACCAGAGCCTACAATGAGCAGTTCTTC
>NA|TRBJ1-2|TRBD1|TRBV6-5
CASSPQDRDGYTF
TGTGCCAGCAGTCCCCAGGACAGGGACGGCTACACCTTC